This entry is about one T cell receptor (beta chain). No cognate antigen has been identified for it. Nothing much larger sits one base from this clone, and base qualities are not available. Reading the label with the study, this specimen's treatment or condition is: in vitro stimulation with specific CMV peptide epitopes to enrich CMV-specific T cells. This sample is part of a study of T cell repertoires in cytomegalovirus infection (dated by TCRdb to the late 2010s). Some background on the complete study: Peptide stimulations targeted recently identified HLA-C-restricted CMV epitopes, whose presentation resists viral immunomodulation, together with well-studied HLA-B-restricted epitopes. Donor HLA type was relevant to the analysis, because carriage of CMV infection together with the matching HLA type was indicated by public TCR beta signatures.

V gives up 4 bases and J gives up 0 bases, and the segment between their germline ends measures 16 bases. The germline V gene specifies SGHTA as CDR1 and FQGNSA as CDR2. The CDR3 measures 17 amino acids from cysteine to phenylalanine. This entry keeps only the CDR3 DNA: 51 bases, framed from base 1. Instrument on record: Illumina HiSeq 1500. TCRdb trimmed public reads at Q25 via fastp, called clones via MiXCR and kept in-frame beta chains. Entries that share a CDR3 protein sequence are merged under the most common genes and DNA. The sample yields approximately 300,000 distinct CDR3 sequences; around a quarter were counted once. The ten largest clones take up 10% to 15% of the sample. The paper's findings and limits, for the study overall: The ex vivo response was dominated by HLA-C-restricted CMV-specific TCR beta clonotypes, which also provided the single most frequent clonotype in two of eight donors. In both this cohort and an independent cohort of 352 donors, the cumulative frequency of public TCR beta family members distinguished carriers of CMV infection plus the relevant HLA type.

The sequence derives from a human donor in good health (CMV status not recorded). Some clones in this sample may be carry-over from other donors' samples. The chain was built from TRBV7-2 and TRBJ2-1; TRBD2 is a possible D gene, resting on 5 matching bases. The sample here was cultured PBMCs, taken from culture after CMV antigen stimulation. CDR3 loop: CASSSPSGGFSYNEQFF. At the DNA level, the sequence is TGTGCCAGCAGCTCCCCTTCGGGCGGGTTCTCCTACAATGAGCAGTTCTTC. Where the CDR3 stops, the reference TRBV7-2 and TRBJ2-1 genes take over; the full variable domain is GAGVSQSPSNKVTEKGKDVELRCDPISGHTALYWYRQSLGQGLEFLIYFQGNSAPDKSGLPSDRFSAERTGGSVSTLTIQRTQQEDSAVYLCASSSPSGGFSYNEQFFGPGTRLTVL.